The 20 T cell receptor beta chains given below trace back to one sample, sequenced in a study of Graves' ophthalmopathy and Graves' hyperthyroidism. RNA transcripts were the template, and TCR beta CDR3 regions were amplified from them. Second-round multiplex PCR followed a first-round RT-PCR using HTBI primers. TCRdb reprocessed the multiplex PCR reads with MiXCR, giving one entry per CDR3 protein. The table shows around 1,200,000 distinct CDR3 sequences, with 35% to 40% occurring only once. Input material: peripheral blood or thyroid tissue (not recorded which). The source of these receptors is an adult man with Graves' hyperthyroidism.

The genes are TRBV2 and TRBJ1-3; no clear D. The CDR3 is 11 amino acids. Trimming pared 8 bases from V and 6 bases from J, leaving 8 bases between. Per germline, CDR1 SNHLY and CDR2 FYNNEI. The CDR3 is CASCDTNTIYF. Here the CDR3 DNA reads TGTGCCAGCTGCGATACAAACACCATATATTTT.

The V call is TRBV24-1, the J call TRBJ2-2, with D tentatively TRBD2 (7 bases). Germline V gives CDR1 KGHDR, CDR2 SFDVKD. Trimming stripped 5 bases from V and 0 bases from J, with 12 bases between. The CDR3 contains 16 residues. CDR3 region: CATSGWGGSNTGELFF. The DNA of the CDR3 is TGTGCCACCAGTGGGTGGGGGGGCTCGAACACCGGGGAGCTGTTTTTT.

The chain is built from TRBV19 and TRBJ2-3; 7 nucleotides agree with TRBD2. The germline gives CDR1 LNHDA, CDR2 SQIVND (reference sequence). The V segment lost 8 bases and the J segment 3 bases; nucleotides outside the gene matches: 11. The CDR3 spans 15 residues. The CDR3 loop is CASAGVSRGTDTQYF. DNA for the CDR3: TGTGCCAGTGCGGGAGTGAGTCGTGGGACAGATACGCAGTATTTT.

In the case of this clonotype: One end of the junction fails to match germline, which may point to a read error. J is TRBJ1-2 and V is TRBV10-2; no clear D gene. The CDR3 sequence is 13 residues long. Germline V lookup: CDR1 WSHSY, CDR2 SAAADI. CDR3 DNA: TGTGCCATCAGTGTGTCCGGGAACTATGGCTACACCTTC. Translation: CAISVSGNYGYTF.

The sample holds one count of this clonotype. This rearrangement joins TRBV7-9 to TRBJ2-2, with 13 bases that match TRBD2. V shed 1 base, J shed 1 base, and the junction held 0 bases outside the gene matches. CDR1 and CDR2 (germline): SEHNR, FQNEAQ (reference sequence). This CDR3 is 17 amino acids long. In nucleotides, the CDR3 is TGTGCCAGCAGCTTAGGGACTAGCGGGAGGAACACCGGGGAGCTGTTTTTT. It translates to CASSLGTSGRNTGELFF.

This clonotype was seen ten or more times. J is TRBJ1-3 and V is TRBV7-9; TRBD1 might be the D (5 bases). Germline V gene lookup returns CDR1 SEHNR and CDR2 FQNEAQ (reference sequence). The ends were cut back, 1 base at V and 0 bases at J, with 10 bases in the middle. The CDR3 length is 16 residues. The CDR3: CASSLVGTSSGNTIYF. The CDR3, as DNA: TGTGCCAGCAGCTTAGTTGGGACTAGCTCTGGAAACACCATATATTTT.

The gene calls are TRBV5-8 and TRBJ1-5; 9 bases match TRBD1. The CDR3 consists of 15 residues. With 2 bases clipped from V and 6 bases from J, the junction kept 6 bases outside the gene matches. CDR1 and CDR2 from the germline V gene are SGHTS and YDEGEE. Here the CDR3 reads CASSFTGGAGQPQHF. The CDR3 DNA reads TGTGCCAGCAGCTTCACAGGGGGCGCAGGTCAGCCCCAGCATTTT.

This clonotype occurred many times. The chain recombines TRBV20-1 with TRBJ2-7; 12 nucleotides match TRBD2. The CDR3 is 14 residues long. Germline V CDR1 and CDR2: DFQATT, SNEGSKA (reference sequence). Losses at the gene ends were 5 bases for V and 7 bases for J; bases not matched to a gene: 9. Here the CDR3 reads CSAGRLAGVGEQYF. The CDR3 DNA reads TGCAGTGCTGGAAGACTAGCGGGGGTAGGTGAGCAGTACTTC.

This clonotype appeared many times. The genes are TRBV20-1 and TRBJ1-2; D remains ambiguous. The length of the CDR3 is 14 residues. V shed 0 bases and J shed 4 bases, with 12 bases lying between them. Germline CDR1 and CDR2: DFQATT and SNEGSKA (reference sequence). CDR3 residues: CSAREEGVSYGYTF. The CDR3 DNA is TGCAGTGCTAGAGAAGAAGGCGTTAGCTATGGCTACACCTTC.

The chain combines TRBV2 with TRBJ1-5; D is uncertain. Germline CDR1 reads SNHLY; CDR2 reads FYNNEI. The CDR3 extends over 13 amino acids. V was shortened by 7 bases and J by 5 bases, with 12 bases between the two germline ends. The CDR3 sequence: CASTMDLHQPQHF. The CDR3 bases are TGTGCCAGCACAATGGACCTCCATCAGCCCCAGCATTTT.

This clonotype came up many times. The rearrangement joins TRBV19 to TRBJ2-7; TRBD1 agrees at 8 bases. Germline trimming cut 4 bases from V and 2 bases from J; bases unmatched to any gene: 4. CDR1 LNHDA and CDR2 SQIVND come from the germline V gene (reference sequence). The CDR3 is made up of 14 amino acids. CDR3: CASSTTGGTYEQYF. CDR3 sequence (DNA): TGTGCCAGTAGTACTACAGGGGGAACCTACGAGCAGTACTTC.

The chain is built from TRBV12-3 or TRBV12-4 and TRBJ2-2; D gene ambiguous. Trimming took off 2 bases at V and 2 bases at J, with 9 bases between the two ends. The CDR3 length is 15 residues. CDR3 in DNA: TGTGCCAGCAGTTTACGACTCCAAAACACCGGGGAGCTGTTTTTT. Translated, it gives CASSLRLQNTGELFF.

This clonotype was picked up a small number of times. The genes are TRBV10-2 and TRBJ2-7; no clear D gene. Trimming stripped 4 bases from V and 12 bases from J, with 13 bases between. The CDR3 extends over 11 amino acids. Germline values: CDR1 WSHSY, CDR2 SAAADI. The CDR3 nucleotides are TGCGCCAGCAGTGCCACGGCTGAACTGTACTTC. It is translated as CASSATAELYF.

The CDR3 DNA sequence: TGTGCCAGCAGTCTTAACGGGTGGACTGAAGCTTTCTTT. Protein product: CASSLNGWTEAFF. The chain joins TRBV27 to TRBJ1-1; D is uncertain. Trimming removed 5 bases at V and 5 bases at J, with 12 bases between. This CDR3 comprises 13 residues. Germline-derived CDR1 and CDR2 are MNHEY and SMNVEV (reference sequence).

This clonotype has ten or more counts. The CDR3, as DNA: TGTGCCAGCAGTGTCGGGAGCCCCTACGAGCAGTACTTC. This gives the protein CASSVGSPYEQYF. The J gene is TRBJ2-7, the V gene TRBV12-3 or TRBV12-4; a weak D match, TRBD2 (6 bases). Trimming removed 5 bases from V and 2 bases from J, with 10 bases in between. The CDR3 extends over 13 amino acids.

The V and J genes are TRBV5-1 and TRBJ2-2; 9 bases map to TRBD1. Per the germline V gene, CDR1 is SGHRS and CDR2 is YFSETQ. This CDR3 has 16 residues. The junction had 9 bases not matched to a gene; V was cut back by 7 bases and J by 2 bases. CDR3: CASRTLDRGNTGELFF. The CDR3 DNA reads as TGCGCCAGCCGTACCTTGGACAGGGGAAACACCGGGGAGCTGTTTTTT.

As for this clonotype: The junction departs from germline at one end; a sequencing error may be responsible. The chain has TRBV2 and TRBJ2-6; D possibly matches TRBD1 or TRBD2 (6 bases each). In germline, CDR1 is SNHLY, CDR2 FYNNEI. The CDR3 runs 13 residues. The CDR3 loop reads CASSERGANILTF. The CDR3 region has the DNA TGTGCCAGCAGTGAAAGGGGGGCCAACATCCTGACTTTC.

This clonotype was seen more than once but under ten times. The chain recombines TRBV6-1 with TRBJ1-4, with 9 bases lining up with TRBD1. Germline values: CDR1 MNHNS, CDR2 SASEGT. The CDR3 length is 14 residues. V gave up 6 bases and J gave up 5 bases; unmatched junction bases: 4. The CDR3 here is CASRKDRGNEKLFF. For the CDR3, the DNA is TGTGCCAGCAGGAAGGACAGGGGAAATGAAAAACTGTTTTTT.

Concerning this clonotype: Since a much larger clone is just one base distant, this may be a read error. The chain couples TRBV11-2 to TRBJ2-7; D is undetermined. This CDR3 is 14 amino acids long. Germline V lookup: CDR1 SGHAT, CDR2 FQNNGV. Trimming took 1 base from V and 7 from J, leaving 14 bases between them. CDR3 coding DNA: TGTGCCAGCAGCTTAGGTAGAGGTAGCACTGAGCAGTACTTC. Translating it yields CASSLGRGSTEQYF.

This clonotype was seen at least ten times. V and J are TRBV20-1 and TRBJ1-5; weak D call: TRBD1 (5 bases). Germline V gene sequence: CDR1 DFQATT, CDR2 SNEGSKA (reference sequence). The CDR3 has 13 residues. V gave up 5 bases and J gave up 3 bases, with 11 bases separating them. DNA of the CDR3: TGCAGTGCTGCCGACAGATTCAATCAGCCCCAGCATTTT. It codes for CSAADRFNQPQHF.